The 18 T cell receptor beta chains given below trace back to one sample, sequenced in a study of early T cells in non-severe SARS-CoV-2 infection. One entry per CDR3 protein, called by TCRdb with MiXCR from the 5' RACE reads. The table includes about 77,000 distinct CDR3 sequences, over 9% detected once. Sequencing was performed on whole blood. The receptors stem from an adult who was a healthcare worker with PCR-confirmed SARS-CoV-2 infection or an uninfected control (not recorded which).

The sample holds many counts of this clonotype. The gene calls are TRBV10-1 and TRBJ1-1; possible D gene TRBD1, 5 bases. CDR3 length equals 15 residues. The germline V and J ends were trimmed by 0 bases and 3 bases, with 11 bases remaining between them. In germline, CDR1 is WNHNN, CDR2 SYGVQD (reference sequence). CDR3 sequence reads: CASSESSRADTEAFF. The DNA of the CDR3 is TGCGCCAGCAGTGAGTCGTCCAGGGCTGACACTGAAGCTTTCTTT.

This clonotype was recorded many times. This rearrangement joins TRBV7-3 to TRBJ1-1, with 8 bases that match TRBD1. Germline CDR1 reads SGHTA; CDR2 reads FQGTGA. The CDR3 extends over 13 amino acids. V lost 5 bases and J lost 5; bases outside the gene matches: 4. The CDR3 nucleotides are TGTGCCAGCAGCCGGAGACAGGGGACTGAAGCTTTCTTT. Translation: CASSRRQGTEAFF.

This clonotype was seen a handful of times. V gene TRBV13 combines with J gene TRBJ2-4; no reliable D call. Germline values: CDR1 PRHDT, CDR2 FYEKMQ (reference sequence). The CDR3 has 12 amino acids. Trimming pared 0 bases from V and 8 bases from J, leaving 5 bases between. CDR3 sequence: CASSLGLDIQYF. The CDR3 DNA reads as TGTGCCAGCAGCTTAGGATTGGACATTCAGTACTTC.

This clonotype was observed a handful of times. The V and J genes are TRBV7-7 and TRBJ2-7; 10 positions match TRBD2. V shed 6 bases, J shed 3 bases, and the junction held 2 bases outside the gene matches. CDR1 and CDR2 from the germline V gene are SSHAT and FNYEAQ (reference sequence). This CDR3 contains 13 residues. The CDR3 reads CASRRLAGYEQYF. The CDR3, as DNA: TGTGCCAGCAGAAGACTAGCGGGCTACGAGCAGTACTTC.

This clonotype was picked up many times. This rearrangement joins TRBV6-5 to TRBJ1-4, with 7 bases identical to TRBD1. V shed 7 bases, J shed 4 bases, and the junction held 3 bases outside the gene matches. There are 13 residues in the CDR3. CDR1 MNHEY and CDR2 SVGAGI come from the germline V gene. The chain's CDR3 is CASKGQINEKLFF. CDR3 nucleotides: TGTGCCAGCAAGGGACAGATTAATGAAAAACTGTTTTTT.

This clonotype has just a few counts. The gene calls are TRBV10-3 and TRBJ2-2; 14 bases align to TRBD2. Germline V gene data show CDR1 as ENHRY and CDR2 as SYGVKD. The CDR3 length is 16 residues. Losses at the gene ends were 10 bases for V and 6 bases for J; bases not matched to a gene: 10. The DNA of the CDR3 is TGTGCCACCTCCCCCGGACTAGCGGGAGGTCCCGGGGAGCTGTTTTTT. Translated, it gives CATSPGLAGGPGELFF.

In this sample, this clonotype turned up many times. V and J are TRBV20-1 and TRBJ2-7, with D perhaps TRBD1 (6 bases). Per the germline V gene, CDR1 is DFQATT and CDR2 is SNEGSKA (reference sequence). The CDR3 sequence is 12 residues long. The ends were cut back, 6 bases at V and 2 bases at J, with 11 bases in the middle. For the CDR3, the DNA is TGCAGTGCAGGGGACATGCCCTACGAGCAGTACTTC. Protein sequence: CSAGDMPYEQYF.

This clonotype appeared many times. The gene calls are TRBV28 and TRBJ2-3, with 7 bases identical to TRBD2. V was pared by 1 base and J by 9 bases, with 10 bases of the junction left unmatched. Germline CDR1 is MDHEN and CDR2 is SYDVKM. The CDR3 extends over 15 amino acids. The CDR3 DNA follows: TGTGCCAGCAGTTTATTAAGCGGGATGGGGCGGACGCAGTATTTT. Protein: CASSLLSGMGRTQYF.

The chain combines TRBV7-2 with TRBJ1-5, with D unresolved. Germline CDR1 is SGHTA and CDR2 is FQGNSA. V lost 4 bases, J lost 13 bases, and 23 bases lay in between. The CDR3 covers 15 residues. CDR3: CASSSSPAGQSPQHF. As DNA, the CDR3 is TGTGCCAGCAGCTCCTCTCCGGCAGGCCAAAGCCCTCAGCATTTT.

This clonotype has a handful of counts. This rearrangement joins TRBV16 to TRBJ2-3; 7 nucleotides align to TRBD2. V shed 1 base, J shed 0 bases, and the junction held 4 bases outside the gene matches. Germline CDR1 and CDR2: KGHSY and FQNENV. The CDR3 consists of 16 residues. As DNA, the CDR3 is TGTGCCAGCAGCCAATGGAGCGGGACTAGCACAGATACGCAGTATTTT. This codes for CASSQWSGTSTDTQYF.

V is TRBV6-5 and J is TRBJ2-5, with D perhaps matching TRBD1 (6 bases). Looked up from germline, CDR1 is MNHEY and CDR2 is SVGAGI. This CDR3 region has 14 residues. V lost 4 bases to trimming and J lost 5 bases, with 14 bases between them. CDR3 DNA: TGTGCCAGCAGTTTACAGGGATTCCGGGAGACCCAGTACTTC. Its translation: CASSLQGFRETQYF.

The chain joins TRBV28 to TRBJ1-1; possibly TRBD1 for D (5 bases). The CDR3 covers 13 residues. V lost 10 bases to trimming and J lost 0 bases, with 12 bases between them. The V gene's germline CDR1 is MDHEN and CDR2 SYDVKM. The CDR3 loop reads CATLGPLNTEAFF. DNA for the CDR3: TGTGCCACCCTGGGACCACTGAACACTGAAGCTTTCTTT.

This clonotype turned up a few times. The V gene is TRBV14, the J gene TRBJ2-5; D may be TRBD1 or TRBD2 (6 bases each). CDR1 and CDR2 from the germline V gene are SGHDN and FVKESK. V was cut by 4 bases and J by 4 bases, with 16 bases left in between. The CDR3 sequence is 15 residues long. CDR3 in DNA: TGTGCCAGCAGCCCGGGGGCCAAGCCCCGAGAGACCCAGTACTTC. Residues: CASSPGAKPRETQYF.

This clonotype was observed at least ten times. This chain connects TRBV7-9 to TRBJ2-5; D ambiguous. The germline gives CDR1 SEHNR, CDR2 FQNEAQ (reference sequence). The CDR3 consists of 13 residues. V was cut by 1 base and J by 5 bases, with 8 bases left in between. In DNA form, the CDR3 reads TGTGCCAGCAGCTTAGAGAACCGGGAGACCCAGTACTTC. It encodes CASSLENRETQYF.

Many counts were recorded for this clonotype. The chain links TRBV12-3 or TRBV12-4 to TRBJ2-1, with 11 nucleotides matching TRBD2. The CDR3 has 14 amino acids. V dropped 5 bases and J dropped 4; count of bases not matched to a gene: 1. The CDR3 region is CASSRTSGYNEQFF. Written as DNA, the CDR3 is TGTGCCAGCAGTCGGACTAGCGGGTACAATGAGCAGTTCTTC.

This chain connects TRBV24-1 to TRBJ2-7; D possibly corresponds to TRBD1 (6 bases). The CDR3 sequence is 13 residues long. V lost 5 bases and J 5 bases, leaving 12 bases between the germline ends. Germline CDR1 reads KGHDR; CDR2 reads SFDVKD. The CDR3 sequence: CATSAGVVDEQYF. For the CDR3, the DNA is TGTGCCACCAGTGCAGGGGTTGTAGACGAGCAGTACTTC.

V is TRBV6-5 and J is TRBJ1-3; D ambiguous. V lost 2 bases, J lost 4 bases, and 9 bases lay in between. The CDR3 has 14 amino acids. Per germline, CDR1 MNHEY and CDR2 SVGAGI. In nucleotides, the CDR3 is TGTGCCAGCAGTTACAAGATGAGCGGAAACACCATATATTTT. Translating it yields CASSYKMSGNTIYF.

This clonotype was counted a few times. This chain links TRBV11-2 with TRBJ2-2; 7 bases map to TRBD2. The CDR3 has 16 amino acids. The V gene's germline CDR1 is SGHAT and CDR2 FQNNGV. The V segment lost 3 bases and the J segment 5 bases; nucleotides outside the gene matches: 9. The DNA of the CDR3 is TGTGCCAGCAGCTTTCTCCGAGGGCGGGGGACCGGGGAGCTGTTTTTT. Encoded protein: CASSFLRGRGTGELFF.